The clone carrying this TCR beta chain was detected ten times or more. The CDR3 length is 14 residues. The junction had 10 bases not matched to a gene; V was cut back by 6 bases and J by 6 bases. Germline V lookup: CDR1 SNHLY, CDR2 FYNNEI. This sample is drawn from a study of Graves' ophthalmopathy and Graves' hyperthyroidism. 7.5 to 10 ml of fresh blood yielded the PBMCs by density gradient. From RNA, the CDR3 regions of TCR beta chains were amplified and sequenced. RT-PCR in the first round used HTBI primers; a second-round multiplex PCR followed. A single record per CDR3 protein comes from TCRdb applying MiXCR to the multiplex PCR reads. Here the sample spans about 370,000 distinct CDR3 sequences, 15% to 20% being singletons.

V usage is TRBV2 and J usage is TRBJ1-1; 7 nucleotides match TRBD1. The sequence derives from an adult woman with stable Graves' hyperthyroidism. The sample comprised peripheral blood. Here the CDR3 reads CASRRVQGVAEAFF. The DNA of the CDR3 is TGTGCCAGCAGAAGGGTGCAGGGGGTCGCTGAAGCTTTCTTT.